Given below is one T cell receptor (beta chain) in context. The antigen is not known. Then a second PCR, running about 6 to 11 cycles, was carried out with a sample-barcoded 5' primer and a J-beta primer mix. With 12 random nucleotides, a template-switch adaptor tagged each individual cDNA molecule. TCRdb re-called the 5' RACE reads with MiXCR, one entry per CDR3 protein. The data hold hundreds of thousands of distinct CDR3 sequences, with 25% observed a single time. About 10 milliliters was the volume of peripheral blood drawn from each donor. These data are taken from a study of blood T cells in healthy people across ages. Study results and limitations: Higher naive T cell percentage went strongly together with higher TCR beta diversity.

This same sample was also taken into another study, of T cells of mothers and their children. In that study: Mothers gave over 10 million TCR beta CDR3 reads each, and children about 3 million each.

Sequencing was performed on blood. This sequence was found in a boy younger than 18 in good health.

DNA for the CDR3: TGTGCCAGCAGCTCGACAGCGCCCGACGCCGCCATATATTTT. This encodes CASSSTAPDAAIYF. The chain recombines TRBV7-9 with TRBJ1-3, with D perhaps TRBD1 (5 bases). V lost 4 bases, J lost 11 bases, and 18 bases lay in between. CDR1 and CDR2 from the germline V gene are SEHNR and FQNEAQ (reference sequence). The CDR3 totals 14 residues.